Described below is a single TCR beta chain sequence and its context. The CDR3 is 16 residues long. The germline V gene has CDR1 SGHRS and CDR2 YFSETQ. The ends lost 0 bases at V and 6 bases at J; junction bases unmatched: 6. This sample is part of a study of blood T cell repertoires in COVID-19. As processed by the authors: Estimated nucleated cell counts came from reference gene primer amplification. TCRdb's table, derived via immunoSEQ multiplex PCR, lists solely in-frame clones and lacks some. D and trimming were read from the DNA, whereas the V and J calls and clone size are those reported in that table. This sample yields about 160,000 clones, of which about 93% are seen a single time; 3.5% to 5% belongs to the top ten.

The gene calls are TRBV5-1 and TRBJ2-3, with 11 bases identical to TRBD2. This TCR came from a woman aged 45-65 years with acute or convalescent COVID-19. Sequenced sample: peripheral blood. The CDR3 protein is CASSLDSGGASDTQYF. Written as DNA, the CDR3 is TGCGCCAGCAGCTTGGATAGCGGGGGGGCATCGGATACGCAGTATTTT.